A selection of T cell receptor beta chains follows, all from one sample in a study of technical replicates of blood from a few donors. Assay used: immunoSEQ multiplex PCR; TCRdb lists only in-frame clones, some missing. Of roughly 80,000 clones in the sample, 90% to 95% were seen once. The sequenced sample consisted of T cells isolated from PBMCs. Source of these receptors: a human donor in good health. CDR3s include the opening cysteine and the closing phenylalanine or tryptophan. Fields, in order: D gene, J gene, V gene, clone size, CDR3 DNA, CDR3 protein. D genes are given only for firm matches. Not every row has a clone size; where given, it reads once, few, many or a size class.

d_gene: TRBD1; j_gene: TRBJ2-7; v_gene: TRBV10-3; abundance: -; CDR3nt: TGTGCCACAGAAGGACAGGGGTCCTACGAGCAGTACTTC; CDR3aa: CATEGQGSYEQYF
d_gene: TRBD1; j_gene: TRBJ2-3; v_gene: TRBV11-2; abundance: -; CDR3nt: TGTGCCAGCAGAAATTTCTCGGACAGGGGCACAGATACGCAGTATTTT; CDR3aa: CASRNFSDRGTDTQYF
d_gene: TRBD1; j_gene: TRBJ1-2; v_gene: TRBV9; abundance: -; CDR3nt: TGTGCCAGCAGCGAGACAGGGGTAAACGGCTACACCTTC; CDR3aa: CASSETGVNGYTF
d_gene: -; j_gene: TRBJ1-4; v_gene: TRBV6-5; abundance: -; CDR3nt: TGTGCCAGCAGTTTGGGCCGTGGGGGGGGATATGAAAAACTGTTTTTT; CDR3aa: CASSLGRGGGYEKLFF
d_gene: -; j_gene: TRBJ2-4; v_gene: TRBV7-6; abundance: -; CDR3nt: TGTGCCAGCAGCTTAGGACGAGGCGACATTCAGTACTTC; CDR3aa: CASSLGRGDIQYF
d_gene: -; j_gene: TRBJ1-4; v_gene: TRBV5-6; abundance: -; CDR3nt: TGTGCCAGCAGCCCGGACAGATTTGCAACTAATGAAAAACTGTTTTTT; CDR3aa: CASSPDRFATNEKLFF
d_gene: -; j_gene: TRBJ2-3; v_gene: TRBV27; abundance: -; CDR3nt: TGTGCCAGCATCCCCCTAAAGACACTCCTCACAGATACGCAGTATTTT; CDR3aa: CASIPLKTLLTDTQYF
d_gene: TRBD1; j_gene: TRBJ2-3; v_gene: TRBV9; abundance: -; CDR3nt: TGTGCCAGCAGCGTTACAGGGGATACAGATACGCAGTATTTT; CDR3aa: CASSVTGDTDTQYF
d_gene: -; j_gene: TRBJ1-1; v_gene: TRBV28; abundance: -; CDR3nt: TGTGCCAGCGGAGTGGGCGTGAGGGTGAACACTGAAGCTTTCTTT; CDR3aa: CASGVGVRVNTEAFF
d_gene: -; j_gene: TRBJ1-2; v_gene: TRBV19; abundance: -; CDR3nt: TGTGCCAGTATCGAGACGACAAATGATTACTATGGCTACACCTTC; CDR3aa: CASIETTNDYYGYTF
d_gene: -; j_gene: TRBJ2-1; v_gene: TRBV4-3; abundance: -; CDR3nt: TGCGCCAGCAGCCAATTCCAGGGGAGCAATGAGCAGTTCTTC; CDR3aa: CASSQFQGSNEQFF
d_gene: -; j_gene: TRBJ1-2; v_gene: TRBV29-1; abundance: -; CDR3nt: TGCAGCGTTGAAGCCGGGGGAGGCACCTACTATGGCTACACCTTC; CDR3aa: CSVEAGGGTYYGYTF
d_gene: -; j_gene: TRBJ2-1; v_gene: TRBV2; abundance: -; CDR3nt: TGTGCCAGCCCCCGAATCGTAGGGGATTCCTACAATGAGCAGTTCTTC; CDR3aa: CASPRIVGDSYNEQFF
d_gene: -; j_gene: TRBJ2-2; v_gene: TRBV7-2; abundance: -; CDR3nt: TGTGCCAGCAGCTCCTATAGCGGCAAGAACACCGGGGAGCTGTTTTTT; CDR3aa: CASSSYSGKNTGELFF
d_gene: -; j_gene: TRBJ2-1; v_gene: TRBV4-1; abundance: once; CDR3nt: TGCGCCAGCAGCCTCCCCGGGGGCTCCTACAATGAGCAGTTCTTC; CDR3aa: CASSLPGGSYNEQFF